This TCR beta chain is from a study of T-cell reconstitution after alpha-beta-depleted transplantation in children. Study-level points and caveats: For some patients, TCRbeta diversity was high at day 60 because of recipient T cells and thymic progenitors that survived.

Researchers prepared the TCRbeta library using unique molecular identifiers, the study reports. TCRdb analysed the PCR reads with MiXCR anew, one entry per CDR3 protein. The sample has over 100,000 distinct CDR3 sequences, 10% to 13% seen once. Only a few counts were recorded for this clonotype. The antigen is undetermined. This CDR3 has 15 residues. The germline gives CDR1 KGHDR, CDR2 SFDVKD. The V gene end was trimmed by 4 bases and the J gene end by 5 bases; junction bases not matched to a gene: 9. This receptor was obtained from a boy aged 2 to 10 with acute lymphoblastic leukemia, due to receive a stem cell transplant. The rearrangement links TRBV24-1 to TRBJ2-5, with 7 bases matching TRBD1. Sequencing used PBMCs, obtained before TCRalphabeta/CD19-depleted stem cell transplant. The CDR3 spells CATSETTGDRETQYF. CDR3 coding DNA: TGTGCCACCAGTGAGACCACAGGGGATAGGGAGACCCAGTACTTC.